This TCR beta chain was sequenced for a study of PD-1 blockade in mismatch repair-deficient tumors. Every patient had mismatch repair deficiency by PCR or immunohistochemistry. The CDR3 loop spans 16 amino acids. Germline V gene sequence: CDR1 SGHDT, CDR2 YYEEEE. Trimming took off 2 bases at V and 4 bases at J, with 18 bases between the two ends. Sequencing used immunoSEQ multiplex PCR; TCRdb keeps in-frame clones, though not all of them. The data hold about 100,000 clones, with over 65% observed a single time. The material sequenced was peripheral blood, taken 30 to 36 weeks after starting pembrolizumab. This clonotype was sampled from an adult with mismatch repair-deficient cancer. The gene calls are TRBV5-6 and TRBJ1-1; tentatively, D is TRBD1 (6 bases). For the CDR3, the DNA is TGTGCCAGCAGCTTTCGGGGGGCGCGATTTGCCACTGAAGCTTTCTTT. It specifies CASSFRGARFATEAFF.